This T cell receptor (beta chain) was captured in a study of identical twins. This clonotype occurred a few times. Antigen specificity is unknown. CDR3 size: 15 residues. V lost 5 bases, J lost 5 bases, and 11 bases stayed unmatched. Germline assignment: CDR1 SNHLY and CDR2 FYNNEI. TCRdb itself ran the 5' RACE reads through MiXCR, one entry per CDR3 protein. The sample has 540,000 or so distinct CDR3 sequences; about 20% are singletons. General study results and limits: Beta out-of-frame sequences showed weaker excess twin sharing. Findings depended on cross-sectional statistics rather than tracking the same donors. Whereas memory repertoires showed no such difference, abundant cord blood beta clonotypes carried fewer insertions. Some out-of-frame alpha sequences were shared by twins, and these showed excess low generation probability.

These same data were also listed under a study on yellow fever vaccine responses in identical twins.

This sequence was found in a woman under 30 in good health. The sequencing sample was made of CD4+ T cells sorted from blood. This chain uses TRBV2 with TRBJ2-5; 7 bases are a match to TRBD2. CDR3 in DNA: TGTGCCAGCAGTTTTAGCGGGTGGCCCGGCGAGACCCAGTACTTC. Residues: CASSFSGWPGETQYF.